This TCR beta chain was observed in a study of T cells after yellow fever vaccination. The V gene end was trimmed by 3 bases and the J gene end by 2 bases; junction bases not matched to a gene: 5. The CDR3 spans 16 residues. This clonotype was seen many times. TCRdb reprocessed the 5' RACE reads with MiXCR, giving one entry per CDR3 protein. The data contain roughly 79,000 distinct CDR3 sequences, more than 5.5% of them singletons. The source of this sequence is a man between 18 and 29 years old who received the YFV17D yellow fever vaccine. V usage is TRBV12-3 or TRBV12-4 and J usage is TRBJ2-5, with 11 positions matching TRBD1. The sample in question was CD8+ T cells sorted from PBMCs, obtained more than 8 days after the first yellow fever vaccination. The chain's CDR3 is CASSLAWDRGQETQYF. CDR3 nucleotide sequence: TGTGCCAGCAGTTTGGCGTGGGACAGGGGGCAAGAGACCCAGTACTTC.